This TCR beta chain was recorded in a study of PD-1 blockade in classical Hodgkin lymphoma. General study results and limits: Repertoire differences lack defined causes, possibly disease activity or prior therapy.

Trimming pared 0 bases from V and 6 bases from J, leaving 14 bases between. This CDR3 has 15 residues. CDR1 and CDR2 (germline): SGHNT, YYREEE (reference sequence). Libraries were prepared by immunoSEQ multiplex PCR; TCRdb keeps only in-frame clonotypes and omits some of them. The profile shows 10,000 to 15,000 clones, around 85% of them singletons. Brentuximab vedotin exposure varied, and every patient relapsed after autologous stem cell transplantation. From thawed PBMCs, magnetic negative selection was used to isolate the CD8+ T cells. Best responses were complete response, partial response or progressive disease. This clone was found once. Its specificity is unknown.

Sequencing was performed on CD8+ T cells from blood, taken at baseline. This TCR derives from a human donor with classical Hodgkin lymphoma. V and J are TRBV5-4 and TRBJ2-3, with D perhaps matching TRBD2 (7 bases). The CDR3 nucleotides read TGTGCCAGCAGCTTGGCGGGGGGCCCTCGGGATACGCAGTATTTT. It is translated as CASSLAGGPRDTQYF.